The 5 T cell receptor beta chains given below trace back to one sample, sequenced in a study of CD8 T cells in Susac syndrome. With random hexamers, 0.5 to 1 ug RNA was reverse transcribed. TCRdb analysed the immunoSEQ multiplex PCR reads with MiXCR anew, one entry per CDR3 protein. In the table there are over 350,000 distinct CDR3 sequences, approximately 85% of which are singletons. Source material: CD8+ T cells from PBMCs. These receptor sequences come from a human donor with multiple sclerosis.

V and J are TRBV4-1 and TRBJ1-5; D is ambiguous. Trimming removed 0 bases at V and 4 bases at J, with 10 bases between. CDR1 MGHRA and CDR2 YSYEKL come from the germline V gene. This CDR3 spans 15 amino acids. The CDR3 region has the DNA TGCGCCAGCAGCCAAGAACAGTTCAGTAATCAGCCCCAGCATTTT. Translated: CASSQEQFSNQPQHF.

V gene TRBV10-3 combines with J gene TRBJ2-7; D is ambiguous. Germline V CDR1 and CDR2: ENHRY, SYGVKD. The CDR3 length is 14 residues. Trimming cost V 4 bases and J 2 bases, with 12 bases left between them. The CDR3: CAISGIGLPYEQYF. CDR3 nucleotide sequence: TGTGCCATCAGTGGGATAGGTCTTCCCTACGAGCAGTACTTC.

V usage is TRBV12-5 and J usage is TRBJ2-2, with D possibly being TRBD1 or TRBD2 (5 bases each). The germline V and J ends were trimmed by 7 bases and 1 base, with 13 bases remaining between them. There are 15 residues in the CDR3. The V gene's germline CDR1 is LGHNT and CDR2 FRNRAP. The CDR3 here is CASAPGTLNTGELFF. The CDR3 region has the DNA TGTGCTAGTGCCCCCGGGACGTTGAACACCGGGGAGCTGTTTTTT.

V is TRBV5-1 and J is TRBJ1-1; D not resolved. The CDR3 loop spans 14 amino acids. Per the germline V gene, CDR1 is SGHRS and CDR2 is YFSETQ. Trimming stripped 0 bases from V and 4 bases from J, with 10 bases between. The CDR3 reads CASSLGWLGTEAFF. The CDR3 DNA reads as TGCGCCAGCAGCTTGGGCTGGCTCGGCACTGAAGCTTTCTTT.

V and J are TRBV18 and TRBJ1-2; a weak D match, TRBD1 (5 bases). Germline V gene data show CDR1 as KGHSH and CDR2 as LQKENI. V was shortened by 0 bases and J by 1 base, with 15 bases between the two germline ends. CDR3 length: 17 amino acids. The CDR3 DNA is TGTGCCAGCTCACCACCGTTAAAAAGGGACCTTAACTATGGCTACACCTTC. Translating gives CASSPPLKRDLNYGYTF.